The 18 T cell receptor beta chains below all came from one sample that was sequenced in a study of identical twins. TCRdb fed the 5' RACE reads into MiXCR, producing one record per CDR3 protein. Of about 700,000 distinct CDR3 sequences in the sample, over 5% are singletons; the top ten hold about 1.8%. Material: naive T cells sorted from blood. The source of these receptors is a young man in good health.

The V and J genes are TRBV18 and TRBJ1-5; D uncertain. The germline V and J ends were trimmed by 4 bases and 0 bases, with 7 bases remaining between them. The CDR3 contains 14 residues. Germline V gene lookup returns CDR1 KGHSH and CDR2 LQKENI. The CDR3 sequence: CASSQQHSNQPQHF. CDR3 in DNA: TGTGCCAGCTCACAACAGCATAGCAATCAGCCCCAGCATTTT.

This clonotype showed up just a few times. Here the CDR3 reads CASSESPLTTSSNEQFF. For the CDR3, the DNA is TGTGCCAGCAGTGAATCTCCCCTTACTACTAGTAGCAATGAGCAGTTCTTC. The chain links TRBV25-1 to TRBJ2-1; D may be TRBD2 (5 bases). V gave up 1 base and J gave up 6 bases, with 19 bases separating them. The CDR3 is made up of 17 amino acids. Germline assignment: CDR1 MGHDK and CDR2 SYGVNS.

This clonotype appeared many times. The chain employs TRBV28 and TRBJ1-5; D is undetermined. Germline CDR1 is MDHEN and CDR2 is SYDVKM. V shed 1 base and J shed 3 bases, with 13 bases lying between them. CDR3 length: 16 residues. CDR3 loop: CASSLLSSSSNQPQHF. In DNA form, the CDR3 reads TGTGCCAGCAGTTTATTGTCGAGTTCCTCCAATCAGCCCCAGCATTTT.

CDR3 sequence (DNA): TGTGCCAGCAGCGTAGCGTCAGGGTTGGAGGACGAGCAGTACTTC. This codes for CASSVASGLEDEQYF. This chain links TRBV9 with TRBJ2-7; D might be TRBD1 or TRBD2, each matching 5 bases. Germline-derived CDR1 and CDR2 are SGDLS and YYNGEE. The CDR3 sequence is 15 residues long. The ends were cut back, 0 bases at V and 5 bases at J, with 15 bases in the middle.

This clonotype has at least ten counts. This chain joins TRBV6-1 and TRBJ2-3, with 9 bases matching TRBD2. The CDR3 has 17 amino acids. Trimming removed 5 bases from V and 0 bases from J; junction bases left unmatched: 9. Germline V lookup: CDR1 MNHNS, CDR2 SASEGT. CDR3 loop: CASSPHLGTSSTDTQYF. CDR3 bases: TGTGCCAGCAGTCCCCACCTGGGGACTAGCAGCACAGATACGCAGTATTTT.

The J gene is TRBJ2-2, the V gene TRBV30; D is possibly TRBD1 or TRBD2 (5 bases each). Trimming shortened V by 3 bases and J by 1 base, and 9 bases separated the two germline ends. The germline V gene has CDR1 GTSNPN and CDR2 SVGIG (reference sequence). The CDR3 sequence is 14 residues long. CDR3 protein: CAWRGPLNTGELFF. CDR3 nucleotide sequence: TGTGCCTGGAGGGGACCCCTGAACACCGGGGAGCTGTTTTTT.

This clonotype was counted ten times or more. The chain employs TRBV7-7 and TRBJ2-1, with no clear D. Germline CDR1 and CDR2: SSHAT and FNYEAQ (reference sequence). V was pared by 4 bases and J by 8 bases, with 12 bases between. The CDR3 has 13 residues. The CDR3 loop reads CASSYTPFDEQFF. The CDR3 DNA reads TGTGCCAGCAGCTATACTCCATTCGATGAGCAGTTCTTC.

This clonotype was seen at least ten times. The chain carries TRBV28 and TRBJ2-4; tentative D call: TRBD1 (6 bases). Trimming pared 5 bases from V and 1 base from J, leaving 18 bases between. The length of the CDR3 is 17 residues. Per germline, CDR1 MDHEN and CDR2 SYDVKM. The CDR3 reads CASSTPRGMWAKNIQYF. CDR3 nucleotide sequence: TGTGCCAGCAGTACCCCGAGGGGGATGTGGGCCAAAAACATTCAGTACTTC.

In its sample, this clonotype was seen many times. The chain uses TRBV5-1 and TRBJ1-5; TRBD1 is a possible D gene (6 bases). Germline lookup yields CDR1 SGHRS and CDR2 YFSETQ. This CDR3 has 15 residues. V was cut by 7 bases and J by 4 bases, with 18 bases left in between. The CDR3, as DNA: TGCGCCAGCTCGGTTGATGGGGGGCGGAATCAGCCCCAGCATTTT. It yields the protein CASSVDGGRNQPQHF.

This clonotype came up many times. The chain links TRBV5-1 to TRBJ2-1; 8 bases match TRBD1. J lost 5 bases, V lost 4 bases, and 14 bases had no gene match. This CDR3 has 17 residues. In germline, CDR1 is SGHRS, CDR2 YFSETQ. The CDR3 DNA reads TGCGCCAGCAGCCCCCAACCCAGACAGGGGTCCAACAATGAGCAGTTCTTC. Protein: CASSPQPRQGSNNEQFF.

This clonotype has ten or more counts. The V gene is TRBV20-1, the J gene TRBJ2-7, with a weak D call TRBD2 (5 bases). With 3 bases removed from V and 6 bases from J, the gap between germline ends came to 12 bases. Germline CDR1 reads DFQATT; CDR2 reads SNEGSKA (reference sequence). The CDR3 is 12 residues long. CDR3 sequence reads: CSASEGQAEQYV. In DNA form, the CDR3 reads TGCAGTGCTAGTGAGGGTCAGGCCGAGCAGTACGTC.

This clonotype came up many times. V is TRBV9 and J is TRBJ2-2; 14 positions agree with TRBD2. V lost 3 bases and J lost 8; bases outside the gene matches: 6. CDR1 and CDR2 (germline): SGDLS, YYNGEE. The CDR3 extends over 16 amino acids. The CDR3 protein is CASSAGLAGAKGELFF. The DNA of the CDR3 is TGTGCCAGCAGCGCGGGACTAGCGGGAGCTAAGGGGGAGCTGTTTTTT.

This clonotype appeared a few times. The genes are TRBV11-3 and TRBJ2-1; no clear D. This CDR3 region has 12 residues. V lost 6 bases to trimming and J lost 7 bases, with 10 bases between them. CDR1 SGHNT and CDR2 YENEEA come from the germline V gene. Here the CDR3 DNA reads TGTGCCAGCAGGAGCTATGGTAATGAGCAGTTCTTC. As protein: CASRSYGNEQFF.

At least ten counts were recorded for this clonotype. The genes are TRBV27 and TRBJ2-2; 10 positions match TRBD2. Germline CDR1 and CDR2: MNHEY and SMNVEV (reference sequence). The CDR3 is 17 amino acids. After removal of 1 base from V and 2 bases from J, the junction contained 4 bases not matched to a gene. CDR3 sequence: CASSLWASGGNTGELFF. CDR3 nucleotides: TGTGCCAGCAGTTTATGGGCTAGCGGGGGTAACACCGGGGAGCTGTTTTTT.

For the CDR3, the DNA is TGTGCCAGCAGTTACAGGAGCAGGTCAACGAACTATGGCTACACCTTC. It specifies CASSYRSRSTNYGYTF. The V gene is TRBV6-5, the J gene TRBJ1-2; D is unresolved. In germline, CDR1 is MNHEY, CDR2 SVGAGI. V was cut by 2 bases and J by 2 bases, with 15 bases left in between. The CDR3 totals 16 residues.

The CDR3 here is CAWNSDILEQFF. The CDR3 region has the DNA TGTGCCTGGAACTCTGACATTCTAGAGCAGTTCTTC. V usage is TRBV30 and J usage is TRBJ2-1; D unresolved. Per germline, CDR1 GTSNPN and CDR2 SVGIG (reference sequence). The CDR3 is 12 amino acids. V lost 4 bases to trimming and J lost 10 bases, with 14 bases between them.

This clonotype showed up just a few times. The chain links TRBV19 to TRBJ2-7; no definite D call. The V gene's germline CDR1 is LNHDA and CDR2 SQIVND (reference sequence). CDR3 length equals 14 residues. V gave up 10 bases and J gave up 1 base, with 17 bases separating them. CDR3 sequence: CANTLGEWSYEQYV. The CDR3 region has the DNA TGTGCCAACACGTTGGGTGAATGGTCCTACGAGCAGTACGTC.

At least ten counts were recorded for this clonotype. V is TRBV20-1 and J is TRBJ1-2; 9 bases line up with TRBD1. This CDR3 comprises 15 residues. Germline lookup yields CDR1 DFQATT and CDR2 SNEGSKA (reference sequence). V gave up 2 bases and J gave up 8 bases; unmatched junction bases: 12. CDR3 nucleotide sequence: TGCAGTGCTAGAACCACCGGGACAGGGCTAACCGGCTACACCTTC. Translation: CSARTTGTGLTGYTF.